This T cell receptor beta chain was recovered during a study of control samples from healthy donors and cancer patients. V was clipped by 0 bases and J by 3 bases; unmatched bases: 1. CDR1 and CDR2 from the germline V gene are MNHNY and SVGAGI (reference sequence). There are 15 residues in the CDR3. Profiling relied on immunoSEQ multiplex PCR, and the TCRdb table lists in-frame clones only, not all of them. The data show over 150,000 clones, 96% seen once. V usage is TRBV6-6 and J usage is TRBJ2-3; 9 bases are shared with TRBD1. Sequenced: blood. The source is a woman in her thirties in good health. The CDR3 sequence: CASSYSGTGTDTQYF. In nucleotides, the CDR3 is TGTGCCAGCAGTTACTCCGGGACAGGGACAGATACGCAGTATTTT.